This T cell receptor (beta chain) was retrieved from a study of cytomegalovirus exposure and HLA in healthy donors. Germline-derived CDR1 and CDR2 are SGHTA and FQGNSA. The CDR3 consists of 16 residues. Deletions cut 2 bases from V and 0 bases from J, with 13 bases between. The PCR made use of 60 Vbeta and 13 Jbeta primers. The assay was immunoSEQ multiplex PCR, and TCRdb's table has in-frame clones only and misses some. The repertoire holds roughly 160,000 clones, with about four fifths as singletons. This TCR came from a woman between 45 and 60 years old in good health and CMV-seropositive. V gene TRBV7-2 combines with J gene TRBJ1-1, with a tentative D call TRBD1 (5 bases). Input material: PBMCs. The CDR3 coding sequence is TGTGCCAGCAGCTTACAGGGTCCCGGGCTGAACACTGAAGCTTTCTTT. This translates into CASSLQGPGLNTEAFF.